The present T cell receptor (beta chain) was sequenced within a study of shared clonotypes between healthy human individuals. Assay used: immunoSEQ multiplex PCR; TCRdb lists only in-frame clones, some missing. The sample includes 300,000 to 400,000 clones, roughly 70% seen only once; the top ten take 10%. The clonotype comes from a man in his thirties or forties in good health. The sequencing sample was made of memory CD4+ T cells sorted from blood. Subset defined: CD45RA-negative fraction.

The CDR3 DNA is TGCGCCAGCAGCCAAGATACCCCGGGGTACTATGGCTACACCTTC. Translated, it gives CASSQDTPGYYGYTF. The rearrangement links TRBV4-1 to TRBJ1-2, with D uncertain. The V gene lost 0 bases and the J gene lost 3 bases, with 11 bases spanning the gap. This CDR3 has 15 residues. From germline, CDR1 is MGHRA and CDR2 YSYEKL.